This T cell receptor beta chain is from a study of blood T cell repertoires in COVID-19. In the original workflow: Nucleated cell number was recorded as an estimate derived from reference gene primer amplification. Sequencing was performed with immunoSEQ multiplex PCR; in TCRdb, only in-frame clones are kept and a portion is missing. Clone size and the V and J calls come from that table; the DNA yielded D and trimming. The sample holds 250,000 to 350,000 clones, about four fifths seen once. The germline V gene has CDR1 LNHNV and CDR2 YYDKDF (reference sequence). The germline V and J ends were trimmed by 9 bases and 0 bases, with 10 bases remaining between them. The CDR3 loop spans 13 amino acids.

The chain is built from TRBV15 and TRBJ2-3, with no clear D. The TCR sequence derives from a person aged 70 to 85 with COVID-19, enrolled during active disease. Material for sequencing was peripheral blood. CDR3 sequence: CATTPSSTDTQYF. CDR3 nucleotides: TGTGCCACGACTCCCTCTAGCACAGATACGCAGTATTTT.